These 18 T cell receptor beta chains were sequenced from one sample in a study of cytomegalovirus exposure and HLA in healthy donors. 60 Vbeta and 13 Jbeta primers were used in PCR. Assay used: immunoSEQ multiplex PCR; TCRdb lists only in-frame clones, some missing. The table shows over 55,000 clones, with roughly 67% occurring only once. What was sequenced was PBMCs. The receptors derive from a man aged 35 to 55 in good health and CMV-seropositive.

This rearrangement joins TRBV30 to TRBJ1-6; 7 bases are a match to TRBD1. V lost 3 bases, J lost 10 bases, and 12 bases stayed unmatched. CDR1 GTSNPN and CDR2 SVGIG come from the germline V gene (reference sequence). The CDR3 is made up of 15 amino acids. In nucleotides, the CDR3 is TGTGCCTGGAGGGTGGGACAGCACTCCTCGTCACCCCTCCACTTT. Amino acid sequence: CAWRVGQHSSSPLHF.

As to this clone: In the same sample, other DNA sequences code for this CDR3. The chain uses TRBV4-1 and TRBJ2-2, with 11 bases identical to TRBD1. Looked up from germline, CDR1 is MGHRA and CDR2 is YSYEKL. After removal of 0 bases from V and 2 bases from J, the junction contained 2 bases not matched to a gene. The length of the CDR3 is 17 residues. The DNA of the CDR3 is TGCGCCAGCAGCCAAGACGGACAGGGGGCCAACACCGGGGAGCTGTTTTTT. Amino acids: CASSQDGQGANTGELFF.

This clone has a single count. V is TRBV5-4 and J is TRBJ1-2, with 10 bases identical to TRBD1. The CDR3 runs 16 residues. Per the germline V gene, CDR1 is SGHNT and CDR2 is YYREEE (reference sequence). V lost 0 bases, J lost 4 bases, and 6 bases stayed unmatched. The CDR3 here is CASSLEGQGTSYGYTF. The CDR3 DNA reads as TGTGCCAGCAGCTTGGAGGGACAGGGGACCTCCTATGGCTACACCTTC. The variable domain in full, with the rest retrieved from reference TRBV5-4 and TRBJ1-2, is ETGVTQSPTHLIKTRGQQVTLRCSSQSGHNTVSWYQQALGQGPQFIFQYYREEENGRGNFPPRFSGLQFPNYSSELNVNALELDDSALYLCASSLEGQGTSYGYTFGSGTRLTVV.

The genes are TRBV6-6 and TRBJ1-1; weak D call: TRBD1 (6 bases). The germline gives CDR1 MNHNY, CDR2 SVGAGI (reference sequence). There are 14 residues in the CDR3. The V gene lost 6 bases and the J gene lost 4 bases, with 15 bases spanning the gap. The CDR3 spells CASSGGGGRTEAFF. The CDR3 region has the DNA TGTGCCAGCAGCGGTGGTGGGGGCCGCACTGAAGCTTTCTTT.

This sequence joins TRBV25-1 and TRBJ2-1; TRBD1 matches at 10 bases. The CDR3 has 14 residues. Germline trimming cut 4 bases from V and 4 bases from J; bases unmatched to any gene: 1. The V gene's germline CDR1 is MGHDK and CDR2 SYGVNS. CDR3 protein: CASSGQGAYNEQFF. The CDR3 nucleotides read TGTGCCAGCAGTGGACAGGGGGCTTACAATGAGCAGTTCTTC. Supplemented by reference TRBV25-1 and TRBJ2-1, the full variable domain reads EADIYQTPRYLVIGTGKKITLECSQTMGHDKMYWYQQDPGMELHLIHYSYGVNSTEKGDLSSESTVSRIRTEHFPLTLESARPSHTSQYLCASSGQGAYNEQFFGPGTRLTVL.

This clone was counted a few times. CDR3 region: CASSHGTGTGYGYTF. The CDR3 DNA reads TGTGCCAGCAGCCACGGAACCGGGACAGGGTATGGCTACACCTTC. This chain uses TRBV14 with TRBJ1-2; TRBD1 matches 9 bases. Per the germline V gene, CDR1 is SGHDN and CDR2 is FVKESK. CDR3 size: 15 residues. V dropped 3 bases and J dropped 5; count of bases not matched to a gene: 7.

The rearrangement uses TRBV28 and TRBJ1-5; the D gene is possibly TRBD1 (6 bases). Trimming left V 3 bases short and J 0 bases short, with 15 bases between. Germline assignment: CDR1 MDHEN and CDR2 SYDVKM. CDR3 length equals 17 residues. CDR3 amino acids: CASSLGAGPYSNQPQHF. The CDR3 DNA is TGTGCCAGCAGTTTGGGGGCAGGACCTTATAGCAATCAGCCCCAGCATTTT. Full variable domain (outside the CDR3, taken from reference TRBV28 and TRBJ1-5): DVKVTQSSRYLVKRTGEKVFLECVQDMDHENMFWYRQDPGLGLRLIYFSYDVKMKEKGDIPEGYSVSREKKERFSLILESASTNQTSMYLCASSLGAGPYSNQPQHFGDGTRLSIL.

The chain uses TRBV5-7 and TRBJ2-7, with 8 positions matching TRBD1. TRBV5-7 is filed as an ORF, its function uncertain. The CDR3 consists of 14 residues. The trim removed 0 bases at V and 3 bases at J, leaving 2 bases unmatched. DNA for the CDR3: TGTGCCAGCAGCTTGGGGACAGGGATCTACGAGCAGTACTTC. Encoded protein: CASSLGTGIYEQYF.

Concerning this clone itself: The junction departs from germline at one end; a sequencing error may be responsible. The chain recombines TRBV5-1 with TRBJ2-1; D perhaps matches TRBD2 (6 bases). Per the germline V gene, CDR1 is SGHRS and CDR2 is YFSETQ. This CDR3 has 14 amino acids. The DNA for the CDR3 is TGCGCCAGCAGTTTGGGTTGGGGGGACAATGAGCAGTTCTTC. Protein product: CASSLGWGDNEQFF.

V is TRBV4-3 and J is TRBJ1-2; D is unresolved. CDR1 and CDR2 (germline): LGHNA, YSLEER. V shed 5 bases and J shed 8 bases, with 15 bases lying between them. CDR3 length equals 13 residues. The DNA for the CDR3 is TGCGCCAGCAGCTTCACGGCGGTGCCGGGCTACACCTTC. This translates into CASSFTAVPGYTF.

This clone was detected a few times. The chain employs TRBV27 and TRBJ1-2; 8 positions agree with TRBD1. The CDR3 has 15 amino acids. With 3 bases clipped from V and 3 bases from J, the junction kept 6 bases outside the gene matches. In germline, CDR1 is MNHEY, CDR2 SMNVEV (reference sequence). The CDR3 nucleotides read TGTGCCAGCAGTTTCCTACCGACAGGGGACTATGGCTACACCTTC. Its protein product is CASSFLPTGDYGYTF.

This chain links TRBV2 with TRBJ1-2; 12 nucleotides agree with TRBD1. The trim removed 3 bases at V and 9 bases at J, leaving 5 bases unmatched. The CDR3 sequence is 14 residues long. Germline V gene data show CDR1 as SNHLY and CDR2 as FYNNEI. The CDR3 protein is CASSEGQGARSYTF. DNA of the CDR3: TGTGCCAGCAGTGAGGGACAGGGGGCGCGCAGCTACACCTTC.

In this sample, this clone turned up a few times. This chain connects TRBV30 to TRBJ1-3; 8 bases map to TRBD1. The ends lost 3 bases at V and 4 bases at J; junction bases unmatched: 8. CDR1 and CDR2 from the germline V gene are GTSNPN and SVGIG (reference sequence). The CDR3 loop spans 15 amino acids. The CDR3 sequence is CAWRKPGTGGNTIYF. The CDR3 nucleotides read TGTGCCTGGAGGAAACCCGGGACAGGCGGAAACACCATATATTTT.

In this sample, this clone turned up a few times. The rearrangement links TRBV21-1 to TRBJ2-1; the table's D call, TRBD2, has no DNA check behind it. TRBV21-1 is reported as a pseudogene. The CDR3 has 17 amino acids. The DNA of the CDR3 is TGTGCCAGCAGCCGGGAGAGCAGGCCATCTTTCGACAATGAGCAGTTCTTC. Encoded protein: CASSRESRPSFDNEQFF.

This clone showed up just once. This chain links TRBV5-1 with TRBJ2-2, with 7 bases lining up with TRBD1. V was pared by 6 bases and J by 0 bases, with 2 bases of the junction left unmatched. This CDR3 is 14 amino acids long. Germline V gene sequence: CDR1 SGHRS, CDR2 YFSETQ. The DNA of the CDR3 is TGCGCCAGCACGACAGGGCCGAACACCGGGGAGCTGTTTTTT. This encodes CASTTGPNTGELFF.

The chain combines TRBV27 with TRBJ2-5, with D possibly matching TRBD2 (5 bases). Germline V gene lookup returns CDR1 MNHEY and CDR2 SMNVEV (reference sequence). The CDR3 has 15 amino acids. Trimming shortened V by 2 bases and J by 5 bases, and 15 bases separated the two germline ends. The CDR3 DNA sequence: TGTGCCAGCAGTTTAAGTGTCCTTGAGCGGGAGACCCAGTACTTC. Amino acid sequence: CASSLSVLERETQYF.

J is TRBJ2-1 and V is TRBV5-1; 15 nucleotides align to TRBD2. In germline, CDR1 is SGHRS, CDR2 YFSETQ. CDR3 length equals 16 residues. V shed 2 bases and J 9 bases; nucleotides not matched to a gene: 6. The CDR3 DNA reads as TGCGCCAGCAGCTTCGGACTAGCGGGAGGGCCCATTGAGCAGTTCTTC. This translates into CASSFGLAGGPIEQFF.

The V gene is TRBV6-5, the J gene TRBJ1-1; 7 bases agree with TRBD1. V dropped 6 bases and J dropped 3; count of bases not matched to a gene: 7. The germline CDR1 and CDR2 sequences are MNHEY and SVGAGI. CDR3 length: 14 residues. The chain's CDR3 is CASSDRVRDTEAFF. The CDR3 nucleotides are TGTGCCAGCAGCGACAGGGTAAGGGACACTGAAGCTTTCTTT.